The entry below gives a single T cell receptor beta chain sequence along with its context. The assay was immunoSEQ multiplex PCR, and TCRdb's table has in-frame clones only and misses some. The sample lists about 20,000 clones, about 89% occurring once. Germline loops: CDR1 SGHVS, CDR2 FQNEAQ. CDR3 length: 19 residues. V lost 5 bases, J lost 0 bases, and 23 bases lay in between. These data originate in a study of T cell changes during pregnancy in multiple sclerosis. Here the sequenced sample was CD8+ T cells from peripheral blood mononuclear cells, taken in the third trimester of pregnancy. This receptor was taken from a female donor in good health, enrolled as a control in a pregnancy study. The chain joins TRBV7-8 to TRBJ2-1, with D perhaps matching TRBD1 (5 bases). The CDR3: CASSPRVGVELSSYNEQFF. As DNA, the CDR3 is TGTGCCAGCAGCCCCCGTGTAGGGGTCGAATTAAGCTCCTACAATGAGCAGTTCTTC.